The T cell receptor beta chain under discussion was sequenced for a study of shared clonotypes between healthy human individuals. Researchers ran the assay at a deep level. TCRdb's table, derived via immunoSEQ multiplex PCR, lists solely in-frame clones and lacks some. Here the sample spans a few million clones, approximately 92% being singletons. Per the germline V gene, CDR1 is LNHDA and CDR2 is SQIVND (reference sequence). The CDR3 extends over 15 amino acids. Trimming took off 3 bases at V and 4 bases at J, with 13 bases between the two ends. Only CD45RO-negative cells positively selected for CCR7 counted as naive CD8 cells, so terminally differentiated effector memory CD45RA+ cells were excluded.

The chain carries TRBV19 and TRBJ2-1; D call uncertain. This clonotype originated in a man between 18 and 35 years old in good health. Some clones in this sample may be carry-over from other donors' samples. Sequenced sample: naive CD8+ T cells from PBMCs. CDR3 sequence reads: CASSIYYLLYNEQFF. In nucleotides, the CDR3 is TGTGCCAGTAGTATCTACTACCTCCTATACAATGAGCAGTTCTTC.